This T cell receptor beta chain was documented in a study of PD-1 blockade in classical Hodgkin lymphoma. On this clone itself: Its antigen is still unknown.

This CDR3 contains 15 residues. Trimming shortened V by 3 bases and J by 0 bases, and 12 bases separated the two germline ends. Looked up from germline, CDR1 is SGHAT and CDR2 is FQNNGV. Time point of the sample: newly diagnosed, previously untreated cHL patient sample. From thawed PBMCs, magnetic negative selection was used to isolate the CD8+ T cells. Untreated, newly diagnosed classical Hodgkin lymphoma PBMCs were comparators. Regarding the study as a whole: Newly diagnosed patients reportedly had lower baseline TCR diversity than healthy donors. Repertoire differences have undefined causes, possibly disease activity or prior therapy.

Sequencing was performed with immunoSEQ multiplex PCR; in TCRdb, only in-frame clones are kept and a portion is missing. The sample includes 10,000 or so clones, 86% seen only once; the top ten take under 15%. The specimen was CD8+ T cells from blood. J is TRBJ2-7 and V is TRBV11-2, with D possibly matching TRBD2 (6 bases). This clonotype was sampled from a human donor with classical Hodgkin lymphoma. Here the CDR3 reads CASSFYTGDSYEQYF. For the CDR3, the DNA is TGTGCCAGCAGCTTCTACACGGGGGACTCCTACGAGCAGTACTTC.